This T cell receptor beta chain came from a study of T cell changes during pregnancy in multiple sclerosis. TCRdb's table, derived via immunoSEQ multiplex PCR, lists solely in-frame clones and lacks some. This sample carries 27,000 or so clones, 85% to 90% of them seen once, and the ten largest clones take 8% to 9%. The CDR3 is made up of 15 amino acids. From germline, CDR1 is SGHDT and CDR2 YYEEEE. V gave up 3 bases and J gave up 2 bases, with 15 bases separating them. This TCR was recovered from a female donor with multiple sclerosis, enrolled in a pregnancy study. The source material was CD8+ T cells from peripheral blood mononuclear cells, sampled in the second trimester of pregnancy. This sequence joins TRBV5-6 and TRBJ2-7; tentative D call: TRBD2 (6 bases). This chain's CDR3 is CASSSEGQGTYEQYF. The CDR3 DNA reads TGTGCCAGCAGCTCGGAGGGGCAGGGCACCTACGAGCAGTACTTC. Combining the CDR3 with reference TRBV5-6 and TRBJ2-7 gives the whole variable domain DAGVTQSPTHLIKTRGQQVTLRCSPKSGHDTVSWYQQALGQGPQFIFQYYEEEERQRGNFPDRFSGHQFPNYSSELNVNALLLGDSALYLCASSSEGQGTYEQYFGPGTRLTVT.